Listed below are T cell receptor beta chains from one sample, sequenced in a study of T cells in Graves' hyperthyroidism and ophthalmopathy. TCRdb re-derived calls from the multiplex PCR reads in MiXCR, one entry per CDR3 protein. The sample lists 45,000 to 50,000 distinct CDR3 sequences; around 48% were seen once. Sequenced input: peripheral blood or thyroid tissue (not recorded which). These receptors all come from a woman in her forties or fifties with Graves' hyperthyroidism. CDR3s include the opening cysteine and the closing phenylalanine or tryptophan.

CASSLVSGGGAYEQYF	TRBV11-2	TRBJ2-7
CASSLGTSSSGANVLTF	TRBV7-9	TRBJ2-6
CASSKVGRGGELFF	TRBV19	TRBJ2-2
CSVEVAGGYNEQFF	TRBV29-1	TRBJ2-1
CASSLYFGSRSGANVLTF	TRBV11-2	TRBJ2-6
CAIREDGTEAFF	TRBV10-3	TRBJ1-1
CATPGLVTGSCLLGGLETQYF	TRBV24-1	TRBJ2-5
CASSPGTSRSGELFF	TRBV11-2	TRBJ2-2
CATGPHSFHDEQYF	TRBV2	TRBJ2-7
CSVVGRATDTQYF	TRBV29-1	TRBJ2-3
CASSLSVSTTNEKLFF	TRBV12-3/TRBV12-4	TRBJ1-4